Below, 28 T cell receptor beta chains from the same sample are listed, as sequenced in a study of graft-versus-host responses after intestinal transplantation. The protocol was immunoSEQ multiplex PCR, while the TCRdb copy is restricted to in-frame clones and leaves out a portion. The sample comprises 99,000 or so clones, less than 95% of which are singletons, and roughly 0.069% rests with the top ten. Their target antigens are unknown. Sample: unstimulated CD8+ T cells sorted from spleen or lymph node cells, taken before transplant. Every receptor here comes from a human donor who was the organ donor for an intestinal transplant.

In DNA form, the CDR3 reads TGTGCCAGCAGACTCTGGACAGGGGGCAACACTGAAGCTTTCTTT. Translated: CASRLWTGGNTEAFF. The chain employs TRBV27 and TRBJ1-1, with TRBD1 identical over 11 bases. Germline V gene data show CDR1 as MNHEY and CDR2 as SMNVEV (reference sequence). The CDR3 is made up of 15 amino acids. Losses at the gene ends were 6 bases for V and 2 bases for J; bases not matched to a gene: 5.

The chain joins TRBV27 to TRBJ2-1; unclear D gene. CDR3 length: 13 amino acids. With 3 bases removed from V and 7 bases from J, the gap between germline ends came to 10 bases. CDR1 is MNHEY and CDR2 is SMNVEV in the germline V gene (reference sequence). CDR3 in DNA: TGTGCCAGCAGTTTTAGTACTCTTAATGAGCAGTTCTTC. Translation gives CASSFSTLNEQFF.

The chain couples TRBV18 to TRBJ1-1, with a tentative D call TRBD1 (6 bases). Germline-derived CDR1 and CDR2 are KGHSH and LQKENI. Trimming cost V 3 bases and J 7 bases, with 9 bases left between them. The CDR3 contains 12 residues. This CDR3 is CASSPRTVEAFF. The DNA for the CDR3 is TGTGCCAGCTCACCGCGGACAGTTGAAGCTTTCTTT.

The CDR3 region has the DNA TGTGCCAGCAGCCCCAGACTAGCGGGAGGGCCAACCTACGAGCAGTACTTC. It specifies CASSPRLAGGPTYEQYF. The rearrangement links TRBV13 to TRBJ2-7; 14 positions agree with TRBD2. The V gene's germline CDR1 is PRHDT and CDR2 FYEKMQ (reference sequence). V was clipped by 5 bases and J by 2 bases; unmatched bases: 8. The CDR3 is 17 amino acids. Full variable domain (missing parts from reference TRBV13 and TRBJ2-7): AAGVIQSPRHLIKEKRETATLKCYPIPRHDTVYWYQQGPGQDPQFLISFYEKMQSDKGSIPDRFSAQQFSDYHSELNMSSLELGDSALYFCASSPRLAGGPTYEQYFGPGTRLTVT.

The CDR3 reads CASSLLAGGPGAGELFF. As DNA, the CDR3 is TGTGCCAGCAGCTTGTTGGCGGGAGGGCCTGGTGCCGGGGAGCTGTTTTTT. The chain uses TRBV5-6 and TRBJ2-2; 9 bases align to TRBD2. Germline V gives CDR1 SGHDT, CDR2 YYEEEE. The CDR3 has 17 residues. Germline trimming cut 1 base from V and 6 bases from J; bases unmatched to any gene: 10.

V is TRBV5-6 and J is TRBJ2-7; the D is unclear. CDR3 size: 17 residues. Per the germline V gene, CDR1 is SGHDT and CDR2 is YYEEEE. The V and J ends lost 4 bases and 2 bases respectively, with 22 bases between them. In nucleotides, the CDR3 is TGTGCCAGCAGCCTAATATTGGAGACGGCCGAGCCCTACGAGCAGTACTTC. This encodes CASSLILETAEPYEQYF.

CDR3 protein: CASSQDSAGTLETQYF. The CDR3 DNA reads as TGCGCCAGCAGCCAAGATTCAGCGGGGACACTAGAGACCCAGTACTTC. The V and J genes are TRBV4-1 and TRBJ2-5, with D possibly TRBD2 on 7 matching bases. V was pared by 0 bases and J by 4 bases, with 15 bases between. CDR1 is MGHRA and CDR2 is YSYEKL in the germline V gene. CDR3 length: 16 residues.

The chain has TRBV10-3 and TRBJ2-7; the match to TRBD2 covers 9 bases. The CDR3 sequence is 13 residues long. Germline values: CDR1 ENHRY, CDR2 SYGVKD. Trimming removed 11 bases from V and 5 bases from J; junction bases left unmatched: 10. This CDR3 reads CAVTPGLANEQYF. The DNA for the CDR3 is TGTGCCGTAACTCCGGGACTAGCTAACGAGCAGTACTTC.

CDR3 nucleotides: TGTGCCAGCAGCCGCGTGAACACTGAAGCTTTCTTT. Its protein product is CASSRVNTEAFF. J is TRBJ1-1 and V is TRBV4-2, with D unclear. This CDR3 is 12 amino acids long. The germline V gene has CDR1 LGHNA and CDR2 YNFKEQ. V gave up 4 bases and J gave up 0 bases, with 3 bases separating them.

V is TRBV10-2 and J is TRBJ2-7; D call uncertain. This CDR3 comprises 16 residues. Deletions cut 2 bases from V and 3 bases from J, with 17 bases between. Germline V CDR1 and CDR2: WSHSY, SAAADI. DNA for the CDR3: TGCGCCAGCAGTGAGAATTCCTTCCTAGTGGGCTACGAGCAGTACTTC. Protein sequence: CASSENSFLVGYEQYF.

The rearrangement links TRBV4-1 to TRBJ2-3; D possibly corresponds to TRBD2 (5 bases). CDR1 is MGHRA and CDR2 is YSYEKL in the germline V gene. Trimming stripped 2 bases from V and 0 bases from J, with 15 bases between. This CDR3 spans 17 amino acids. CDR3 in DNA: TGCGCCAGCAGCCAAAATCTGGAGGTCCCTAGCACAGATACGCAGTATTTT. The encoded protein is CASSQNLEVPSTDTQYF.

The CDR3, as DNA: TGTGCCAGCATTCAGCAGGGGACTGGAAACACCATATATTTT. It translates to CASIQQGTGNTIYF. The genes are TRBV7-9 and TRBJ1-3; TRBD1 might be the D (6 bases). The V end was cut by 7 bases, the J end by 2 bases, with 12 bases between. CDR3 length equals 14 residues. CDR1 is SEHNR and CDR2 is FQNEAQ in the germline V gene (reference sequence).

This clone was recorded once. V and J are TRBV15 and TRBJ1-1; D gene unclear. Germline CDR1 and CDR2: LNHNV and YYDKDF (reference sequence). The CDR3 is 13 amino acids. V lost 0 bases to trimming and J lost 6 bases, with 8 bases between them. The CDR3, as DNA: TGTGCCACCAGCAGAGATTTTAGTTCTGAAGCTTTCTTT. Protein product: CATSRDFSSEAFF.

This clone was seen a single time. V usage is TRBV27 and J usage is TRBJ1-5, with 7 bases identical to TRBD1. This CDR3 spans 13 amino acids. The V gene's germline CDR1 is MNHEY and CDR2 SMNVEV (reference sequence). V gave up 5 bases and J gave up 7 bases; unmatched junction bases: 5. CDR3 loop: CASSTGVGQPQHF. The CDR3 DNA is TGTGCCAGCAGTACAGGGGTTGGGCAGCCCCAGCATTTT.

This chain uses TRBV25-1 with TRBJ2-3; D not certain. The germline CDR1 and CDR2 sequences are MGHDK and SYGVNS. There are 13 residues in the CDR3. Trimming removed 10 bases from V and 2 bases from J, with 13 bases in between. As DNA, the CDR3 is TGTGCCACCAGCCAGGTCTCCACAGATACGCAGTATTTT. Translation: CATSQVSTDTQYF.

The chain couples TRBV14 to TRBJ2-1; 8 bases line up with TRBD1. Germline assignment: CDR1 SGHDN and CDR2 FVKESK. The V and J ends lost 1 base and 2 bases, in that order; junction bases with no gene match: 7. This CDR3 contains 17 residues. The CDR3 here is CASSQVILDRAYNEQFF. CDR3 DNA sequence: TGTGCCAGCAGCCAAGTAATTTTGGACAGGGCCTACAATGAGCAGTTCTTC.

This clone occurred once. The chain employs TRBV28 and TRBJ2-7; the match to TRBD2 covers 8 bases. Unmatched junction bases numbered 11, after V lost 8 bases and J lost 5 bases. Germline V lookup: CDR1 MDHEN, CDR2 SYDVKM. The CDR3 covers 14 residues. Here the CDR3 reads CASHEGLDVHEQYF. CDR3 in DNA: TGTGCCAGCCATGAGGGACTAGACGTCCACGAGCAGTACTTC.

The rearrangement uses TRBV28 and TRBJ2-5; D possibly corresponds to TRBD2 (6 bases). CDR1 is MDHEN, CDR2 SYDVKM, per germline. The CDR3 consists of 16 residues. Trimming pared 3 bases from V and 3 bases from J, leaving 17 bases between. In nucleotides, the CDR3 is TGTGCCAGCAGTTTGGGAACTAGCAGCAATAAAGAGACCCAGTACTTC. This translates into CASSLGTSSNKETQYF.

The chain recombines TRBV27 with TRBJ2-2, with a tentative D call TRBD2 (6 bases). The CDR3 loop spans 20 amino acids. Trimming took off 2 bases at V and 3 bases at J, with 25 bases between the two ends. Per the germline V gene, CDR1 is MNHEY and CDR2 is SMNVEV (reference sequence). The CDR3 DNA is TGTGCCAGCAGTTTACTTAGCGATTACGTGGAGGGTGAGGACACCGGGGAGCTGTTTTTT. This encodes CASSLLSDYVEGEDTGELFF.

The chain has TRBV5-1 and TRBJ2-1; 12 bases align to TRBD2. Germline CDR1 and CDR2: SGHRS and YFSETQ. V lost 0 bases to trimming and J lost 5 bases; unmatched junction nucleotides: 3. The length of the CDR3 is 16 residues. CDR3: CASSLEGLAGHNEQFF. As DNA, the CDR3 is TGCGCCAGCAGCTTGGAGGGACTAGCGGGCCACAATGAGCAGTTCTTC. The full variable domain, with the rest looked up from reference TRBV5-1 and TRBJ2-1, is KAGVTQTPRYLIKTRGQQVTLSCSPISGHRSVSWYQQTPGQGLQFLFEYFSETQRNKGNFPGRFSGRQFSNSRSEMNVSTLELGDSALYLCASSLEGLAGHNEQFFGPGTRLTVL.

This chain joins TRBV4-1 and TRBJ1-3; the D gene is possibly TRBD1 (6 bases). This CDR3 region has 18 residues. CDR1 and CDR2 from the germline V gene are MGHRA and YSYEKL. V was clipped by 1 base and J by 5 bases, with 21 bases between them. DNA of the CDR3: TGCGCCAGCAGCCAAGGAGTAAAGGACAGAGAGGCGCGAAACACCATATATTTT. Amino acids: CASSQGVKDREARNTIYF.

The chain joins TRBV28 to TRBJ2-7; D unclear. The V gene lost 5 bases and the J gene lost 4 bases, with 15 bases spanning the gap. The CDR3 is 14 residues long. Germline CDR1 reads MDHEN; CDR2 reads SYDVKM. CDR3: CASSPTLVRYEQYF. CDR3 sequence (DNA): TGTGCCAGCAGTCCAACCTTGGTACGGTACGAGCAGTACTTC.

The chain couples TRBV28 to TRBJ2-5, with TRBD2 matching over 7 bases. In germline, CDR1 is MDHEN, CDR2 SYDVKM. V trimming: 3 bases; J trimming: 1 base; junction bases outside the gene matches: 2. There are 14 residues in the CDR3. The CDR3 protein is CASSFGRGQETQYF. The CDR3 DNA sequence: TGTGCCAGCAGTTTTGGGAGGGGCCAAGAGACCCAGTACTTC.

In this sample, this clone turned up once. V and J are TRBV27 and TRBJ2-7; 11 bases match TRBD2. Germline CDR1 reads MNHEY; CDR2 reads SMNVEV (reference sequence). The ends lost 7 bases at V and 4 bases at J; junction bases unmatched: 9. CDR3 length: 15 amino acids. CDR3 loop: CASTIIAGGGYEQYF. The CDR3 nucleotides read TGTGCCAGCACCATAATAGCGGGAGGGGGTTACGAGCAGTACTTC.

The CDR3 loop is CASSSSGRAVVEQFF. The CDR3 DNA is TGTGCCAGCAGTTCTAGCGGGAGGGCCGTTGTTGAGCAGTTCTTC. The chain joins TRBV28 to TRBJ2-1, with 12 bases fitting TRBD2. Germline lookup yields CDR1 MDHEN and CDR2 SYDVKM. Trimming at V came to 4 bases and at J to 9 bases, leaving 7 bases not matched to a gene. The CDR3 has 15 residues.

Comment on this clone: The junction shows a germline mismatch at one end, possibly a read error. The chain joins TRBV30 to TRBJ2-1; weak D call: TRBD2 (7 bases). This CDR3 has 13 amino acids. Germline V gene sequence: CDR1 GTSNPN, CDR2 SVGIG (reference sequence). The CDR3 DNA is TGTGCCGGGAGGGGAGGGGGGGGAGGGAATCAGTTCTTC. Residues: CAGRGGGGGNQFF.

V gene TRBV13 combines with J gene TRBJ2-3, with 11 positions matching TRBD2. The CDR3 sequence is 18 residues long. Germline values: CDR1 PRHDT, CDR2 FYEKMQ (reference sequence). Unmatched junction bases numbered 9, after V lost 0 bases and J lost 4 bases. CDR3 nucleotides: TGTGCCAGCAGCTTAGGATTGGTAGCGGGGGGGCCGCCAGATACGCAGTATTTT. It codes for CASSLGLVAGGPPDTQYF.

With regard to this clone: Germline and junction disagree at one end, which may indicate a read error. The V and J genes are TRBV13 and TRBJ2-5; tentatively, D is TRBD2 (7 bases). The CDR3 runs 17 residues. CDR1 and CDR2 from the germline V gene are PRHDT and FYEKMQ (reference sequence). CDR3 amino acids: CASSSRGGGNARETQYF. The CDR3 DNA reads TGTGCCAGTAGCTCCCGAGGGGGGGGAAATGCTCGAGAGACCCAGTACTTC.